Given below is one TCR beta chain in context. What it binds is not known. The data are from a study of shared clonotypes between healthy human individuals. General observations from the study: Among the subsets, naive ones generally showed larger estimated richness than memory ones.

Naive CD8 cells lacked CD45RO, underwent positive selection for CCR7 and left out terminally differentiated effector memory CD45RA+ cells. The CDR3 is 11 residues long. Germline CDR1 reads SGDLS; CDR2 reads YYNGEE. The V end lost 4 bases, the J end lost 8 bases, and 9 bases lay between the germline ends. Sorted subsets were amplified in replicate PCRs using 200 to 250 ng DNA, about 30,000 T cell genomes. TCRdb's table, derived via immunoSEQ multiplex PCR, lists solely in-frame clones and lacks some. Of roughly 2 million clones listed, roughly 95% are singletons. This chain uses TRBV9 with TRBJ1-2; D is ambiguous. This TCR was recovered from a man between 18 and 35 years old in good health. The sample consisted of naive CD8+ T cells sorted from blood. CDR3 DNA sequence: TGTGCCAGCAGCCTCTCGGCAGGCTACACCTTC. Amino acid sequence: CASSLSAGYTF.